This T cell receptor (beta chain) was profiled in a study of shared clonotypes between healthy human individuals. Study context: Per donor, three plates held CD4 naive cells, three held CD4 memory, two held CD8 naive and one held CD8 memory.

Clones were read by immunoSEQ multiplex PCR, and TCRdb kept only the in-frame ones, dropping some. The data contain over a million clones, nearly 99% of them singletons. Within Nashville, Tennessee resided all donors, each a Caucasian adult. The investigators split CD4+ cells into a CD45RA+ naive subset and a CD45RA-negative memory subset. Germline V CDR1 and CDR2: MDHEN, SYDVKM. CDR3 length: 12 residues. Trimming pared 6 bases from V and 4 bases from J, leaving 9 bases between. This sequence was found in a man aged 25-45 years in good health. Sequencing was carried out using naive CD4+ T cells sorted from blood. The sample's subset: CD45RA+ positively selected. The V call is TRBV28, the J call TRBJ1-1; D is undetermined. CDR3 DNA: TGTGCCAGCAGGGAGGCGATCACTGAAGCTTTCTTT. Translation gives CASREAITEAFF.